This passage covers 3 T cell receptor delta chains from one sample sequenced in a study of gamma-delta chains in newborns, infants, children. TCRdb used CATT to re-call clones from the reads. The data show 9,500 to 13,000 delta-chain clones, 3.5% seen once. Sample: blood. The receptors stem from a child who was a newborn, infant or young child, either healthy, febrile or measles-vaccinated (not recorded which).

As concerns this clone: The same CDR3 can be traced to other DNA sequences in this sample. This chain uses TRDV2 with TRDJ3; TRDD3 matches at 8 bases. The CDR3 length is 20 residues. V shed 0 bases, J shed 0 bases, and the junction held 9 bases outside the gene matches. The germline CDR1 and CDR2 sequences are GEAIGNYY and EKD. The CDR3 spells CACDTVLGASSSWDTRQMFF. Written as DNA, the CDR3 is TGTGCCTGTGACACCGTACTGGGGGCGTCTAGCTCCTGGGACACCCGACAGATGTTTTTC.

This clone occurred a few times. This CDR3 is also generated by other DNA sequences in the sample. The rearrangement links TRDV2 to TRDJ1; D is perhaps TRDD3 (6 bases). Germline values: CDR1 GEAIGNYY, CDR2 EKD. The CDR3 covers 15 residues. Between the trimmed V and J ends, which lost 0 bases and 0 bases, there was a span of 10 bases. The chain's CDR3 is CACDTLGRYTDKLIF. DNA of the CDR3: TGTGCCTGTGACACCCTGGGGAGGTACACCGATAAACTCATCTTT.

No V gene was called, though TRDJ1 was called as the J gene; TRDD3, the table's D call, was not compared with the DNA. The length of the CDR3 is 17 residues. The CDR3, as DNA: TGTGCTCTTGGGAATAATCCGTACTGGGTCTCCACCGATAAACTCATCTTT. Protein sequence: CALGNNPYWVSTDKLIF.